The source of this T cell receptor beta chain is a study of T cells in Graves' hyperthyroidism and ophthalmopathy. Amplified regions were TCR beta CDR3 sequences from RNA transcripts. A first-round RT-PCR of the TCR CDR3 used the HTBI primer set. TCRdb processed the multiplex PCR reads anew with MiXCR; each CDR3 protein has one entry. The data show 350,000 to 450,000 distinct CDR3 sequences, 17% seen once. This clonotype came up many times. Hyperthyroidism in the patients, aged 18 to 65, was newly diagnosed and under 2 months in duration. Diagnosis rested on symptoms, serum thyroxine and TRAb, thyroid ultrasound, and orbital computed tomography. The sample of blood was obtained at first hyperthyroidism diagnosis (before any ophthalmopathy symptoms). CDR3 length equals 14 residues. The V and J ends lost 6 bases and 4 bases respectively, with 15 bases between them. Looked up from germline, CDR1 is SNHLY and CDR2 is FYNNEI.

Material: blood. V and J are TRBV2 and TRBJ1-1; tentative D call: TRBD1 (5 bases). The TCR was taken from a woman between 25 and 40 years old with Graves' hyperthyroidism that later progressed to Graves' ophthalmopathy. CDR3 loop: CASRKQASGTEAFF. The CDR3 bases are TGTGCCAGCAGAAAACAGGCCTCAGGCACTGAAGCTTTCTTT.